This TCR beta chain was captured in a study of blood T cell repertoires in COVID-19. Study-wide background: Sources were T cells, B-cell-depleted T cells, or PBMCs; the material itself was cDNA or gDNA.

How the authors handled the data: Estimation of nucleated cell counts relied on the amplification of reference gene primers. Measured with immunoSEQ multiplex PCR; TCRdb has only the in-frame clones, and not every one. The V and J calls and clone size are taken from that table; D and trimming were inferred from the DNA. The sample comprises under 9,000 clones, around four fifths of which are singletons, and about a tenth rests with the top ten. Trimming pared 4 bases from V and 1 base from J, leaving 10 bases between. The CDR3 sequence is 15 residues long. Germline CDR1 is SGHNT and CDR2 is YENEEA. This sequence joins TRBV11-3 and TRBJ2-2; weak D call: TRBD1 (5 bases). The sequence was collected from a human donor in a cohort sampled during active COVID-19. The source material was peripheral blood. CDR3 sequence: CASSSGTGNTGELFF. The CDR3 nucleotides are TGTGCCAGCAGCTCAGGCACAGGGAACACCGGGGAGCTGTTTTTT.